Below, 25 T cell receptor beta chains from the same sample are listed, as sequenced in a study of long-term antiretroviral therapy in people with HIV. An immunoSEQ assay, version v3.0, was performed at survey level. The data were produced by immunoSEQ multiplex PCR, yet TCRdb's version contains in-frame clones alone and is incomplete. The sample shows tens of thousands of clones, 80% to 85% of them seen only once. The source material was unsorted PBMCs, sampled 1.5 years after starting antiretroviral therapy. The receptors originated from a man aged 18 to 30 with HIV.

The chain carries TRBV18 and TRBJ2-6; D call uncertain. This CDR3 region has 14 residues. Trimming took 4 bases from V and 0 from J, leaving 4 bases between them. Germline V gives CDR1 KGHSH, CDR2 LQKENI. The CDR3 spells CASSLSSGANVLTF. DNA of the CDR3: TGTGCCAGCTCACTAAGCTCTGGGGCCAACGTCCTGACTTTC.

The chain has TRBV19 and TRBJ2-5; a weak D match, TRBD2 (6 bases). V lost 1 base and J 2 bases, leaving 11 bases between the germline ends. CDR3 length: 15 amino acids. Germline-derived CDR1 and CDR2 are LNHDA and SQIVND (reference sequence). The CDR3 DNA sequence: TGTGCCAGTAGTATAGGGGGAGGCAGTCAAGAGACCCAGTACTTC. Translation gives CASSIGGGSQETQYF. The complete variable domain, with remaining parts taken from reference TRBV19 and TRBJ2-5, reads DGGITQSPKYLFRKEGQNVTLSCEQNLNHDAMYWYRQDPGQGLRLIYYSQIVNDFQKGDIAEGYSVSREKKESFPLTVTSAQKNPTAFYLCASSIGGGSQETQYFGPGTRLLVL.

The chain joins TRBV29-1 to TRBJ2-1; D is perhaps TRBD2 (6 bases). The germline V gene encodes CDR1 SQVTM and CDR2 ANQGSEA. This CDR3 has 16 amino acids. With 4 bases removed from V and 0 bases from J, the gap between germline ends came to 16 bases. CDR3 region: CSVAGLTGSSYNEQFF. The CDR3 DNA follows: TGCAGCGTTGCAGGTCTGACCGGGAGCTCCTACAATGAGCAGTTCTTC.

This chain connects TRBV7-8 to TRBJ2-7; D might be TRBD2 (6 bases). The CDR3 runs to 14 residues. In germline, CDR1 is SGHVS, CDR2 FQNEAQ. V was cut by 1 base and J by 6 bases, with 13 bases left in between. CDR3 DNA sequence: TGTGCCAGCAGCTTAGTAGGCGGGATGGGCGAGCAGTACTTC. Protein sequence: CASSLVGGMGEQYF.

The count of this clone is one. The chain links TRBV6-6 to TRBJ1-1; 7 nucleotides match TRBD1. The CDR3 has 14 residues. Per germline, CDR1 MNHNY and CDR2 SVGAGI (reference sequence). V trimming: 4 bases; J trimming: 1 base; junction bases outside the gene matches: 3. The CDR3 is CASSSRGGNTEAFF. CDR3 bases: TGTGCCAGCAGTTCCAGGGGGGGGAACACTGAAGCTTTCTTT.

The chain has TRBV28 and TRBJ2-1; 8 nucleotides agree with TRBD2. The CDR3 length is 15 residues. The germline V gene encodes CDR1 MDHEN and CDR2 SYDVKM. The V segment lost 4 bases and the J segment 8 bases; nucleotides outside the gene matches: 10. In nucleotides, the CDR3 is TGTGCCAGCAGTTCGCCCAGCGGGAGTATGGATGAGCAGTTCTTC. Amino acid sequence: CASSSPSGSMDEQFF.

CDR3 sequence: CASSTDRVPYEQYF. CDR3 bases: TGTGCCAGCAGCACGGACAGGGTCCCCTACGAGCAGTACTTC. This rearrangement joins TRBV9 to TRBJ2-7; 8 positions agree with TRBD1. V gave up 4 bases and J gave up 2 bases; unmatched junction bases: 5. Germline CDR1 SGDLS, CDR2 YYNGEE. The CDR3 spans 14 residues.

The genes are TRBV5-4 and TRBJ2-1; 9 bases fit TRBD2. This CDR3 is 15 amino acids long. Germline V CDR1 and CDR2: SGHNT, YYREEE (reference sequence). The junction had 7 bases not matched to a gene; V was cut back by 2 bases and J by 7 bases. Here the CDR3 DNA reads TGTGCCAGCAGCTTTGGCGGGAGGGCCGGAAATGAGCAGTTCTTC. Amino acid sequence: CASSFGGRAGNEQFF.

The V gene is TRBV15, the J gene TRBJ1-2; D is possibly TRBD1 (6 bases). CDR1 and CDR2 (germline): LNHNV, YYDKDF (reference sequence). The CDR3 contains 14 residues. Trimming removed 5 bases from V and 8 bases from J, with 18 bases in between. CDR3 DNA: TGTGCCACCAGCTCCGGGTGGGGGGCAGGAGGCTACACCTTC. This codes for CATSSGWGAGGYTF.

This chain joins TRBV7-2 and TRBJ2-7; 8 bases map to TRBD1. J gave up 4 bases and V 3 bases, and 5 bases lay outside the gene matches. The CDR3 is made up of 14 amino acids. Germline values: CDR1 SGHTA, CDR2 FQGNSA. CDR3 residues: CASSFHRGEYEQYF. CDR3 sequence (DNA): TGTGCCAGCAGCTTTCACAGGGGGGAGTACGAGCAGTACTTC.

The V gene is TRBV27, the J gene TRBJ1-1; D gene uncertain. The CDR3 runs to 15 residues. CDR1 and CDR2 (germline): MNHEY, SMNVEV (reference sequence). The V end lost 6 bases, the J end lost 0 bases, and 14 bases lay between the germline ends. The CDR3 bases are TGTGCCAGCAGCACCCTAGAGGGCCTGAACACTGAAGCTTTCTTT. Translating it yields CASSTLEGLNTEAFF.

The V gene is TRBV2, the J gene TRBJ2-7; tentative D call: TRBD1 (5 bases). The CDR3 contains 12 residues. Trimming stripped 11 bases from V and 4 bases from J, with 15 bases between. CDR1 and CDR2 (germline): SNHLY, FYNNEI. The CDR3 is CASQVTLYEQYF. DNA for the CDR3: TGTGCCTCACAGGTGACGCTTTACGAGCAGTACTTC.

The chain couples TRBV6-1 to TRBJ2-3; 7 nucleotides agree with TRBD2. Trimming cost V 5 bases and J 6 bases; bases outside gene matches: 5. Germline CDR1 is MNHNS and CDR2 is SASEGT. The CDR3 consists of 13 residues. The CDR3 coding sequence is TGTGCCAGCAGTCAACTAGCGATCGATACGCAGTATTTT. As protein: CASSQLAIDTQYF.

This clone has only a few counts. V gene TRBV2 combines with J gene TRBJ1-1; D is undetermined. This CDR3 is built from 13 residues. Trimming removed 8 bases from V and 7 bases from J, with 17 bases in between. Germline-derived CDR1 and CDR2 are SNHLY and FYNNEI. In nucleotides, the CDR3 is TGTGCCAGCGGGCTCTCTGTCGGAATTGAAGCTTTCTTT. It encodes CASGLSVGIEAFF.

The V gene is TRBV6-5, the J gene TRBJ1-1; 8 bases map to TRBD1. J was trimmed by 6 bases and V by 6 bases; bases with no gene match: 9. Germline values: CDR1 MNHEY, CDR2 SVGAGI. CDR3 length: 14 residues. The DNA for the CDR3 is TGTGCCAGCAGCCAGGACAGGGTTGTGTCTGAAGCTTTCTTT. Amino acids: CASSQDRVVSEAFF.

The sample holds one count of this clone. The rearrangement links TRBV5-4 to TRBJ1-1, with TRBD1 matching over 9 bases. The CDR3 is 16 amino acids. Trimming removed 3 bases from V and 3 bases from J; junction bases left unmatched: 9. Germline V gene lookup returns CDR1 SGHNT and CDR2 YYREEE (reference sequence). In DNA, the CDR3 is TGTGCCAGCAGCTACTCGGACAGGGGCTGGGACACTGAAGCTTTCTTT. Its protein is CASSYSDRGWDTEAFF.

The rearrangement links TRBV7-9 to TRBJ1-2; D unresolved. In germline, CDR1 is SEHNR, CDR2 FQNEAQ (reference sequence). V dropped 1 base and J dropped 5 bases, with 8 bases sitting between them. The length of the CDR3 is 13 residues. The CDR3 loop is CASSLGLKYGYTF. DNA of the CDR3: TGTGCCAGCAGCTTAGGTCTGAAGTATGGCTACACCTTC.

The rearrangement joins TRBV19 to TRBJ2-3; 10 bases agree with TRBD2. The CDR3 runs 16 residues. The trim removed 6 bases at V and 3 bases at J, leaving 9 bases unmatched. The germline CDR1 and CDR2 sequences are LNHDA and SQIVND (reference sequence). Here the CDR3 DNA reads TGTGCCAGTAGCCTTCTAGCGGGAGCGACGACAGATACGCAGTATTTT. Translation: CASSLLAGATTDTQYF.

V and J are TRBV7-8 and TRBJ2-2, with a tentative D call TRBD1 (6 bases). Germline lookup yields CDR1 SGHVS and CDR2 FQNEAQ. The CDR3 sequence is 15 residues long. V lost 1 base to trimming and J lost 5 bases, with 11 bases between them. The DNA of the CDR3 is TGTGCCAGCAGCTTAGAATGGGGGCCAACCGGGGAGCTGTTTTTT. It is translated as CASSLEWGPTGELFF.

V is TRBV14 and J is TRBJ2-7, with no clear D. V was cut by 0 bases and J by 0 bases, with 9 bases left in between. The germline V gene has CDR1 SGHDN and CDR2 FVKESK. The CDR3 runs to 15 residues. CDR3 amino acids: CASSQDILSSYEQYF. CDR3 bases: TGTGCCAGCAGCCAAGATATTTTAAGCTCCTACGAGCAGTACTTC.

V gene TRBV29-1 combines with J gene TRBJ2-7, with no clear D. The CDR3 sequence is 12 residues long. CDR1 is SQVTM, CDR2 ANQGSEA, per germline. The chain's CDR3 is CSALTATDEQYF. The CDR3 nucleotides read TGCAGTGCCCTGACCGCGACGGATGAGCAGTACTTC.

This clone was seen only a few times. The chain is built from TRBV6-1 and TRBJ1-2; 7 nucleotides agree with TRBD1. V lost 1 base, J lost 2 bases, and 4 bases stayed unmatched. The CDR3 has 15 residues. From germline, CDR1 is MNHNS and CDR2 SASEGT. CDR3 in DNA: TGTGCCAGCAGTGAAGGCTGGGGACAGAACTATGGCTACACCTTC. Protein sequence: CASSEGWGQNYGYTF.

This chain links TRBV27 with TRBJ1-1; perhaps TRBD1 as D (5 bases). With 2 bases removed from V and 4 bases from J, the gap between germline ends came to 11 bases. The CDR3 loop spans 14 amino acids. Germline assignment: CDR1 MNHEY and CDR2 SMNVEV (reference sequence). DNA for the CDR3: TGTGCCAGCAGTTTACAGGGATCGGGCACTGAAGCTTTCTTT. Encoded protein: CASSLQGSGTEAFF.

The V call is TRBV5-1, the J call TRBJ2-3; TRBD1 is a possible D gene (6 bases). The CDR3 totals 15 residues. Germline CDR1 and CDR2: SGHRS and YFSETQ. Trimming took 4 bases from V and 14 from J, leaving 26 bases between them. CDR3 nucleotide sequence: TGCGCCAGCAGCCGCCTTAGGACAGAGGCACCTAATCGGTATTTT. It codes for CASSRLRTEAPNRYF. Supplemented by reference TRBV5-1 and TRBJ2-3, the full variable domain reads KAGVTQTPRYLIKTRGQQVTLSCSPISGHRSVSWYQQTPGQGLQFLFEYFSETQRNKGNFPGRFSGRQFSNSRSEMNVSTLELGDSALYLCASSRLRTEAPNRYFGPGTRLTVL.

This clone was detected only once. V and J are TRBV7-2 and TRBJ2-7; D is possibly TRBD1 (5 bases). CDR3 length: 13 residues. CDR1 is SGHTA and CDR2 is FQGNSA in the germline V gene. V was clipped by 1 base and J by 7 bases, with 11 bases between them. The CDR3 loop is CASSLVGAREQYF. The CDR3 coding sequence is TGTGCCAGCAGCTTAGTAGGGGCGAGGGAGCAGTACTTC.